This T cell receptor beta chain was profiled in a study of CD8 T cells in Susac syndrome. About 0.5 to 1 ug RNA was reverse transcribed with random hexamers. The CDR3 of TCR beta was amplified by immunoSEQ multiplex PCR across 54 Vbeta and 13 Jbeta. MiXCR, applied by TCRdb to the immunoSEQ multiplex PCR reads, yields one record per CDR3 protein. The sample records some 220,000 distinct CDR3 sequences, around 96% being singletons. This CDR3 is built from 13 residues. Trimming stripped 8 bases from V and 4 bases from J, with 14 bases between. Germline loops: CDR1 MNHNS, CDR2 SASEGT. TCR beta sequencing was performed on blood CD8+ and CD4+ T cells. The multiple sclerosis control cohort comprised treatment-naive individuals presenting with stable or active relapsing-remitting disease. FACS enriched CD8+ TEMRA cells, while bulk CD8+ and CD4+ were negatively isolated.

The sequence derives from a human donor with multiple sclerosis. The chain links TRBV6-1 to TRBJ2-5, with a possible D match to TRBD1 (6 bases). The specimen was CD4+ T cells from PBMCs. The CDR3 DNA sequence: TGTGCCAGCGGGGACATTTTTGGAGAGACCCAGTACTTC. Translated, it gives CASGDIFGETQYF.